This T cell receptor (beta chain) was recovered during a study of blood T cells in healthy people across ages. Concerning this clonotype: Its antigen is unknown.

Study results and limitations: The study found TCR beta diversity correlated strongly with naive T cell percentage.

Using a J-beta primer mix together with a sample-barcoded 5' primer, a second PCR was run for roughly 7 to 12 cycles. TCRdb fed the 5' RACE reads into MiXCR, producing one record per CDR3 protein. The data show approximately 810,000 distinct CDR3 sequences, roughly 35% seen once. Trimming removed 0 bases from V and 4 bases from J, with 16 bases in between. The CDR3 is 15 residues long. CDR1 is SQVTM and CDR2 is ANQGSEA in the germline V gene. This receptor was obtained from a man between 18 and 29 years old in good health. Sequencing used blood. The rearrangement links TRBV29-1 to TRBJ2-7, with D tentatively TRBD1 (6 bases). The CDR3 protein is CSVEEGLGQRYEQYF. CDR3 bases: TGCAGCGTTGAAGAGGGTTTAGGACAGAGATACGAGCAGTACTTC.